This T cell receptor beta chain was obtained from a study of shared clonotypes between healthy human individuals (dated by TCRdb to the early 2020s). About the study as a whole: A couple of women and a few men aged 18 to 49 years were included in the cohort. For each donor, three plates each were used for CD4 naive and CD4 memory, two plates were used for CD8 naive, and one plate was used for CD8 memory. To estimate repertoire size and how much clonotypes are shared between individuals, the study performed deep sequencing of blood TCR repertoires from a handful of healthy adults. Libraries were prepared and TCR repertoires were sequenced by different laboratories using diverse techniques, in order to increase sequencing depth and limit assay-specific biases. Per donor, leukapheresis produced somewhere between about 0.94 and 9 billion PBMCs.

TCR CDR3 regions were amplified from genomic DNA by multiplex PCR using the deep immunoSEQ assay. Extracted genomic DNA from each cell subset was distributed evenly across all wells of several immunoSEQ 96-well plates, and each plate was treated as a replicate. Each replicate PCR for sorted subsets received approximately 220 ng genomic DNA, equal to roughly 30,000 T cell genomes. The purified libraries were quantified using a Qubit 3.0 fluorometer, sized with a Bioanalyzer 2100, and then quantified again using the KAPA Library Quantification kit. Each immunoSEQ 96-well plate was sequenced on its own single-read 150-cycle Illumina NextSeq 550 flow cell. The authors processed their data as follows. Because the immunoSEQ output held only junctional sequences and lacked quality scores, the filtering could not match the filtering applied to full-length reads. To assign V/J genes and CDR3, sequences were annotated against IMGT germline references using PyIR, a Python wrapper for IgBLAST v1.9. Reads were filtered out if the reads had weak V/J assignments (E-value above 1e-6), no CDR3, stop codons, out-of-frame junctions, or ambiguous translated residues. V3J clonotypes were defined as sequences sharing the same inferred V gene, J gene, and CDR3 amino acid sequence. To compute the percentage overlap between repertoires, the number of shared unique clonotypes was divided by the size of the smaller repertoire. RTK rarefaction, the Chao1 estimator, and Recon v2.1 estimates of unobserved clonotypes were used to assess repertoire richness. For all TCRbeta clonotypes obtained by the gDNA method from a few donors, generation probabilities were computed with OLGA. In its TCRdb copy, this immuneACCESS table keeps in-frame sequences only and misses some clones. Where compared with another copy, unresolved V genes explain less than half of these, and the others have no known cause. V and J calls and clone size are as listed in that table; D and trimming were resolved from the DNA. Here the sample has about 1.9 million clones; roughly 93% occur a single time. More than 1.5% of the sample lies in the top ten.

What the study reported, not specific to this receptor: Naive subsets generally had larger estimated clonotype richness than memory subsets. Only blood was sampled, and tissue TCR repertoires likely differ from those in blood. When a handful of donors were compared, the shared fraction of clonotypes was around 5% for naive CD4, over 3% for naive CD8, 2.3% for memory CD4, and less than 0.45% for memory CD8. Based on pairwise subsampling, the degree of clonotype sharing among donors was expected to be affected by sequencing depth. Compared with non-shared clonotypes, the clonotypes found in all four sorted-subset donors had higher generation probabilities. Incomplete sequencing was indicated by rarefaction of sorted-subset datasets, despite the large sequencing depth. Because the study included a small number of donors, the genetic and exposure-history diversity represented was limited.

The V end loses 3 bases and the J end loses 4 bases, and a stretch of 16 bases separates them. The germline V gene yields MNHNS for CDR1 and SASEGT for CDR2. From the cysteine through the phenylalanine, the CDR3 covers 16 amino acids. Only the CDR3 DNA is retained, 48 bases long and in frame from the first base. CD8 naive samples consisted of CD45RO-negative cells that were positively selected for CCR7, yielding a CD45RA+CCR7+ population without TemRA cells. The donors were healthy, HIV-negative adults with no recently reported acute infections or vaccinations. Only Caucasian adults living in Nashville, Tennessee, USA were represented among the donors. Blood was collected by leukapheresis, and PBMCs were isolated by Ficoll-Histopaque density gradient centrifugation and then cryopreserved in liquid nitrogen vapor phase. Analytical flow cytometry was used to check the purity and quantity of each magnetically sorted T cell population. Each sorted fraction had its genomic DNA isolated and then quantified by UV absorbance on a Nanodrop 2000c.

A remark on this clone: No antigen is known for it. No per-base quality is available; no much larger clone lies one base away.

The TCR comes from a man between 18 and 35 years old in good health. Some clones in this sample may be carry-over from other donors' samples. The sequence joins TRBV6-1 to TRBJ1-5, with the D gene too uncertain to name. The sequencing sample was made of naive CD8+ T cells from PBMCs. The cell subset or site tag for this specimen amounts to: CD45RA+CCR7+. The nucleotides read TGTGCCAGCAGTGAGCTCGCGGACGCTTTGAATCAGCCCCAGCATTTT. Its protein product is CASSELADALNQPQHF.